The rows below give T cell receptor beta chains drawn from one sample of a study of T cell responses to AZD1222 COVID-19 vaccine. Data came from immunoSEQ multiplex PCR; TCRdb stores just in-frame clones and leaves some out. The sample shows approximately 79,000 clones, roughly 88% of them seen only once. The material was peripheral blood, obtained on day 0 of AZD1222 vaccination. The receptors were sampled from an adult in good health. CDR3s include the opening cysteine and the closing phenylalanine or tryptophan. The order of the fields is J gene, D gene, clone size, V gene, CDR3 DNA, CDR3 protein. A D gene is named only where the DNA matches it firmly. Not every row has a clone size; where given, it reads once, few, many or a size class.

J: TRBJ1-2; D: TRBD1; size: NA; V: TRBV2; DNA: TGTGCCAGCAGTCAGGGGGCCCAGATATTTGGCTACACCTTC; CDR3: CASSQGAQIFGYTF
J: TRBJ2-5; D: TRBD2; size: NA; V: TRBV4-2; DNA: TGTGCCAGCAGCCAAGACGGGCTAGCGGGTAAGTACCAAGAGACCCAGTACTTC; CDR3: CASSQDGLAGKYQETQYF
J: TRBJ2-3; D: NA; size: NA; V: TRBV5-6; DNA: TGTGCCAGCAGCTCGCCGGACATAGGAACAGATACGCAGTATTTT; CDR3: CASSSPDIGTDTQYF
J: TRBJ2-5; D: NA; size: once; V: TRBV24-1; DNA: TGTGCCACCAGTGAGTCAGAGACCCAGTACTTC; CDR3: CATSESETQYF
J: TRBJ2-3; D: TRBD1; size: NA; V: TRBV2; DNA: TGTGCCAGCAGGGACAGGGGAAGCACAGATACGCAGTATTTT; CDR3: CASRDRGSTDTQYF
J: TRBJ2-3; D: NA; size: NA; V: TRBV29-1; DNA: TGCAGCGTTGCCCCAACAGATACGCAGTATTTT; CDR3: CSVAPTDTQYF
J: TRBJ1-2; D: NA; size: NA; V: TRBV6-5; DNA: TGTGCCAGCAGTTACTCTTACAGCTCTAACTATGGCTACACCTTC; CDR3: CASSYSYSSNYGYTF
J: TRBJ1-4; D: TRBD1; size: NA; V: TRBV4-1; DNA: TGCGCCAGCAGTAAACAGGGGACAACTAATGAAAAACTGTTTTTT; CDR3: CASSKQGTTNEKLFF
J: TRBJ2-1; D: TRBD1; size: once; V: TRBV7-2; DNA: TGTGCCAGCATGGACAGGAGGTCCTACAATGAGCAGTTCTTC; CDR3: CASMDRRSYNEQFF
J: TRBJ2-5; D: NA; size: NA; V: TRBV25-1; DNA: TGTGCCAGCAGTGGCAGGGGCGAACAAGAGACCCAGTACTTC; CDR3: CASSGRGEQETQYF
J: TRBJ1-5; D: NA; size: NA; V: TRBV5-1; DNA: TGCGCCAGCAGCTGGGGGGACGGGGGCAATCAGCCCCAGCATTTT; CDR3: CASSWGDGGNQPQHF
J: TRBJ2-5; D: NA; size: NA; V: TRBV19; DNA: TGTGCCAGTAGTGGGGCCGCGCCGGGTGATACCCAGTACTTC; CDR3: CASSGAAPGDTQYF
J: TRBJ1-2; D: TRBD1; size: NA; V: TRBV5-1; DNA: TGCGCCAGCAGCCCCCAGGGGGCCCTCGAGGGCTACACCTTC; CDR3: CASSPQGALEGYTF
J: TRBJ2-7; D: NA; size: NA; V: TRBV10-2; DNA: TGCGCCAGTCTGGGGGGACATATGGGTTACGAGCAGTACTTC; CDR3: CASLGGHMGYEQYF
J: TRBJ2-2; D: NA; size: NA; V: TRBV6-6; DNA: TGTGCCAGCAAGGGGGGAGGGAACACCGGGGAGCTGTTTTTT; CDR3: CASKGGGNTGELFF
J: TRBJ2-5; D: TRBD1; size: NA; V: TRBV5-1; DNA: TGCGCCAGCAGCTTGTTCGGGACAGGGCCGGAGACCCAGTACTTC; CDR3: CASSLFGTGPETQYF
J: TRBJ1-5; D: NA; size: NA; V: TRBV12-3/TRBV12-4; DNA: TGTGCCAGCAGTTTACAGGGACAACAGCCCCAGCATTTT; CDR3: CASSLQGQQPQHF
J: TRBJ2-1; D: TRBD1; size: NA; V: TRBV18; DNA: TGTGCCAGCTCACCACCAGTGGGACAGGGGTCCAATGAGCAGTTCTTC; CDR3: CASSPPVGQGSNEQFF
J: TRBJ2-2; D: NA; size: NA; V: TRBV7-2; DNA: TGTGCCAGCAGCATAACAGGAGCCTCGAACACCGGGGAGCTGTTTTTT; CDR3: CASSITGASNTGELFF
J: TRBJ1-1; D: NA; size: NA; V: TRBV5-1; DNA: TGCGCCAGCAAGGGGAGGGCGAACACTGAAGCTTTCTTT; CDR3: CASKGRANTEAFF
J: TRBJ2-4; D: NA; size: NA; V: TRBV5-1; DNA: TGCGCCAGCAGCTTTAAGGTGGGGGAGATAGCCAAAAACATTCAGTACTTC; CDR3: CASSFKVGEIAKNIQYF
J: TRBJ2-3; D: TRBD2; size: NA; V: TRBV6-5; DNA: TGTGCCAGCTCACTAGCGGGGGGGGATACGCAGTATTTT; CDR3: CASSLAGGDTQYF
J: TRBJ2-1; D: NA; size: NA; V: TRBV3-1/TRBV3-2; DNA: TGTGCCAGCAGCCAAGATTTGGCCCATGAGCAGTTCTTC; CDR3: CASSQDLAHEQFF
J: TRBJ1-2; D: TRBD1; size: NA; V: TRBV6-1; DNA: TGTGCCAGCAGTGAATATACTCGGACAGGGTACTTCGGCTACACCTTC; CDR3: CASSEYTRTGYFGYTF
J: TRBJ1-4; D: NA; size: NA; V: TRBV4-1; DNA: TGCGCCAGCAGCCAAGGCCCAGGGCCCCTGGGGGAAAAACTGTTTTTT; CDR3: CASSQGPGPLGEKLFF
J: TRBJ2-3; D: NA; size: NA; V: TRBV9; DNA: TGTGCCAGCAGCGTAGGGGCGGTAGTGACAGATACGCAGTATTTT; CDR3: CASSVGAVVTDTQYF
J: TRBJ2-6; D: TRBD1; size: NA; V: TRBV5-1; DNA: TGCGCCAGCAGCTGGACAGGGGGCGGTGGGGCCAACGTCCTGACTTTC; CDR3: CASSWTGGGGANVLTF
J: TRBJ2-1; D: TRBD2; size: NA; V: TRBV2; DNA: TGTGCCAGCATCCTGGGAGGGACTGGGACGAAGCAGTTCTTC; CDR3: CASILGGTGTKQFF
J: TRBJ2-3; D: NA; size: once; V: TRBV4-2; DNA: TGTGCCAGCAGCCAAGTATCCGGGACAGATACGCAGTATTTT; CDR3: CASSQVSGTDTQYF
J: TRBJ1-5; D: NA; size: NA; V: TRBV27; DNA: TGTGCCAGCAGGGGACGGAAACGACGCAATCAGCCCCAGCATTTT; CDR3: CASRGRKRRNQPQHF
J: TRBJ1-1; D: NA; size: NA; V: TRBV14; DNA: TGTGCCAGCAGCTACGGGCCGAACACTGAAGCTTTCTTT; CDR3: CASSYGPNTEAFF
J: TRBJ1-4; D: NA; size: NA; V: TRBV19; DNA: TGTGCCAGTAGTTTAATAGGACGTTTTAATGAAAAACTGTTTTTT; CDR3: CASSLIGRFNEKLFF
J: TRBJ1-1; D: NA; size: NA; V: TRBV7-3; DNA: TGTGCCAGCAGCCCGACTCAAGTGAACACTGAAGCTTTCTTT; CDR3: CASSPTQVNTEAFF
J: TRBJ2-1; D: TRBD1; size: NA; V: TRBV24-1; DNA: TGTGCCACCAGTGACAGGGACGGGACAGCCTACAATGAGCAGTTCTTC; CDR3: CATSDRDGTAYNEQFF
J: TRBJ2-2; D: NA; size: NA; V: TRBV28; DNA: TGTGCCAGCAGTTTGACATTTTTGGGCGCCGGGGAGCTGTTTTTT; CDR3: CASSLTFLGAGELFF
J: TRBJ2-5; D: NA; size: NA; V: TRBV12-3/TRBV12-4; DNA: TGTGCCAGCAGCCAACAACAGGAGACCCAGTACTTC; CDR3: CASSQQQETQYF
J: TRBJ2-5; D: TRBD2; size: NA; V: TRBV3-1/TRBV3-2; DNA: TGTGCCAGCAGCCAAGATATTACTAGCGGGGCCCAAGAGACCCAGTACTTC; CDR3: CASSQDITSGAQETQYF
J: TRBJ2-7; D: NA; size: NA; V: TRBV28; DNA: TGTGCCACCGGACAGTACCCCTACGAGCAGTACTTC; CDR3: CATGQYPYEQYF
J: TRBJ2-2; D: NA; size: NA; V: TRBV7-3; DNA: TGTGCCAGCAGCTTAGACAGGACCGGGGAGCTGTTTTTT; CDR3: CASSLDRTGELFF
J: TRBJ1-3; D: TRBD1; size: NA; V: TRBV4-1; DNA: TGCGCCAGCAGCCAAGAGACAGGGTTTGGAAACACCATATATTTT; CDR3: CASSQETGFGNTIYF
J: TRBJ1-3; D: NA; size: NA; V: TRBV5-4; DNA: TGTGCCAGCAGCTTTCAGGGGCAGGGAAACACCATATATTTT; CDR3: CASSFQGQGNTIYF
J: TRBJ1-3; D: NA; size: NA; V: TRBV11-3; DNA: TGTGCCAGCAGCCCACCCCCCGAGGGCACCTCTGGAAACACCATATATTTT; CDR3: CASSPPPEGTSGNTIYF
J: TRBJ1-6; D: TRBD1; size: NA; V: TRBV19; DNA: TGTGCCAGTAGTTCCAGGGGGTTCTCCTATAATTCACCCCTCCACTTT; CDR3: CASSSRGFSYNSPLHF
J: TRBJ2-4; D: NA; size: NA; V: TRBV19; DNA: TGTGCCAGTAGTGCCTCAGGACAGTCGGGAAACATTCAGTACTTC; CDR3: CASSASGQSGNIQYF
J: TRBJ2-7; D: NA; size: NA; V: TRBV12-3/TRBV12-4; DNA: TGTGCCAGCAGTCGGACCGGCTACGAGCAGTACTTC; CDR3: CASSRTGYEQYF
J: TRBJ1-3; D: NA; size: NA; V: TRBV6-6; DNA: TGTGCCAGCAGCCAAACAGGAAACACCATATATTTT; CDR3: CASSQTGNTIYF
J: TRBJ1-1; D: TRBD1; size: NA; V: TRBV4-2; DNA: TGTGCCAGCAGTGAGCCGGGACAGGGACCCGAAGCTTTCTTT; CDR3: CASSEPGQGPEAFF
J: TRBJ2-7; D: NA; size: NA; V: TRBV28; DNA: TGTGCCACCCACCGCATGGACGGGTACGAGCAGTACTTC; CDR3: CATHRMDGYEQYF
J: TRBJ1-5; D: NA; size: NA; V: TRBV7-2; DNA: TGTGCCAGCAGCTTAACAGGACAGTATCAGCCCCAGCATTTT; CDR3: CASSLTGQYQPQHF
J: TRBJ2-4; D: NA; size: NA; V: TRBV6-6; DNA: TGTGCCAGCAGTCAAACCCTGGGGGCAGGGGCCAAAAACATTCAGTACTTC; CDR3: CASSQTLGAGAKNIQYF
J: TRBJ2-5; D: NA; size: once; V: TRBV2; DNA: TGTGCCAGCAGTCGTGACACTGGGGATGGAGAGACCCAGTACTTC; CDR3: CASSRDTGDGETQYF
J: TRBJ2-5; D: NA; size: once; V: TRBV5-1; DNA: TGCGCCAGCAGCTTGCAGGGGCTGACGTTCCAAGAGACCCAGTACTTC; CDR3: CASSLQGLTFQETQYF
J: TRBJ2-2; D: NA; size: NA; V: TRBV9; DNA: TGTGCCAGCAGCGTAGCTGCCCGGGAGAACACCGGGGAGCTGTTTTTT; CDR3: CASSVAARENTGELFF
J: TRBJ2-7; D: NA; size: NA; V: TRBV9; DNA: TGTGCCAGCAGCCCCTGGTCCGGACCCTACGTGGAGCAGTACTTC; CDR3: CASSPWSGPYVEQYF